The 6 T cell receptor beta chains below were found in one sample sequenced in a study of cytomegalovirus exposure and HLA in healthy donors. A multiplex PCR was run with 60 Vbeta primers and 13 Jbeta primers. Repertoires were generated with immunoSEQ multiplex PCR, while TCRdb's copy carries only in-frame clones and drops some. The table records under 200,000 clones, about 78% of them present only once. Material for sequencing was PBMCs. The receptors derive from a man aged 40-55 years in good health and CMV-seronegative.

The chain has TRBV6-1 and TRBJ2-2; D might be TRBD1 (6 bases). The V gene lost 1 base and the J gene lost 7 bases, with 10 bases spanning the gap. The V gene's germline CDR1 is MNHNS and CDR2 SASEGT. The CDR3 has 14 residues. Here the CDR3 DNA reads TGTGCCAGCAGTGAAGGCCGAGGGGGCGGGGAGCTGTTTTTT. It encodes CASSEGRGGGELFF.

The CDR3 is CASKSGGANEQYF. DNA of the CDR3: TGTGCCAGCAAGAGCGGGGGGGCCAACGAGCAGTACTTC. This chain links TRBV7-2 with TRBJ2-5; 10 bases are a match to TRBD2. The J call may be in error: the DNA end matches TRBJ2-7 better. Germline V gene data show CDR1 as SGHTA and CDR2 as FQGNSA. The CDR3 covers 13 residues.

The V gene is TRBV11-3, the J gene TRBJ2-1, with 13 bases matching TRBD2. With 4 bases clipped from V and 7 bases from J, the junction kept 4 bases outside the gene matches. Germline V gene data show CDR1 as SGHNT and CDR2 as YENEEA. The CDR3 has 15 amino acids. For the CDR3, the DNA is TGTGCCAGCAGCTCGGGACTAGCGGGGTTGAATGAGCAGTTCTTC. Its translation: CASSSGLAGLNEQFF.

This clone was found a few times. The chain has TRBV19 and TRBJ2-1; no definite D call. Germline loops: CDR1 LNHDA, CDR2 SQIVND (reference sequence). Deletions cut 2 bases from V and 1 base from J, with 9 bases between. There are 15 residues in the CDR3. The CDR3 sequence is CASSISPSSYNEQFF. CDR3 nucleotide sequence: TGTGCCAGTAGTATATCCCCCAGTTCCTACAATGAGCAGTTCTTC.

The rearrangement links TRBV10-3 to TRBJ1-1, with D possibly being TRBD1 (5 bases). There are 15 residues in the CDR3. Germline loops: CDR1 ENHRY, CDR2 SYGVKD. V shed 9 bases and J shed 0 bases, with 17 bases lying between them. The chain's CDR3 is CAIRPPDRVNTEAFF. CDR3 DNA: TGTGCCATTAGGCCCCCCGACAGAGTGAACACTGAAGCTTTCTTT.

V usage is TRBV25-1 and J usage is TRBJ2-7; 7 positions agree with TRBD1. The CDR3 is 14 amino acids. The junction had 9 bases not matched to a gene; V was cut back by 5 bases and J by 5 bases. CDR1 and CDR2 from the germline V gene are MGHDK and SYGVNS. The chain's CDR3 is CASSRTGVVDEQYF. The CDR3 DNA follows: TGTGCCAGCAGTCGGACAGGCGTGGTCGACGAGCAGTACTTC.